The 2 T cell receptor beta chains reported below all come from one sample, sequenced in a study of T-cell reconstitution after alpha-beta-depleted transplantation in children. Preparation of the TCRbeta library involved a method that used unique molecular identifiers. TCRdb reprocessed the PCR reads via MiXCR and lists one record per CDR3 protein. The sample holds roughly 590,000 distinct CDR3 sequences; around 16% are singletons and the top ten take over 0.95%. This specimen was PBMCs from the stem cell graft donor, taken from the stem cell graft. The receptors shown here come from a human donor who donated a stem cell graft to a child with acute myeloid leukemia.

In this sample, this clonotype turned up a few times. The chain employs TRBV6-1 and TRBJ1-1; D not resolved. CDR3 length: 16 residues. V gave up 6 bases and J gave up 0 bases, with 17 bases separating them. CDR1 is MNHNS, CDR2 SASEGT, per germline. In DNA, the CDR3 is TGTGCCAGCAGCCCCCGTCAACAGCGTTTGAACACTGAAGCTTTCTTT. It is translated as CASSPRQQRLNTEAFF.

This clonotype was detected only a few times. The chain has TRBV5-5 and TRBJ2-1; D possibly corresponds to TRBD1 (5 bases). V gave up 3 bases and J gave up 9 bases, with 10 bases separating them. Germline CDR1 and CDR2: SGHKS and YYEKEE (reference sequence). This CDR3 is 12 amino acids long. CDR3 sequence: CASSSVGAEQFF. The CDR3 coding sequence is TGTGCCAGCAGCTCCGTAGGGGCTGAGCAGTTCTTC.